The clone carrying this T cell receptor beta chain was seen a single time. The assay was immunoSEQ multiplex PCR, and TCRdb's table has in-frame clones only and misses some. Found here are some 45,000 clones, around 88% of them singletons; the top ten hold 35%. These data are taken from a study of OX40 agonist ivuxolimab in advanced cancers. Germline CDR1 SGHTS, CDR2 YDEGEE. The CDR3 is made up of 13 amino acids. Trimming removed 1 base from V and 5 bases from J; junction bases left unmatched: 1. Blood draws occurred at baseline, cycle 4 day 1, and cycle 7 day 1. This rearrangement joins TRBV5-8 to TRBJ2-3; 7 bases agree with TRBD2. This sample comprised CD4+ or CD8+ T cells sorted from blood, obtained in a trial of the OX40 agonist ivuxolimab. The sequence was obtained from an adult with an advanced solid tumor such as melanoma, head and neck, liver or kidney cancer. DNA of the CDR3: TGTGCCAGCAGCTTGCGGGGGGTAGATACGCAGTATTTT. Translating gives CASSLRGVDTQYF.